The clone carrying this T cell receptor beta chain showed up just once. Its antigen is currently unknown. It is likely a read error, because the conserved phenylalanine at the end of the CDR3 is missing. Because the CDR3's place on the DNA is in doubt, the DNA is left out and the CDR3 is given as listed by TCRdb. Extraction and reverse transcription of RNA yielded cDNA as the sequencing template. The method was immunoSEQ multiplex PCR; TCRdb's version includes in-frame clones alone and lacks a portion of them. The sample has some 180,000 clones, approximately 50% seen once. The treatment denotes: oral pan-JAK inhibitor, 5-10 mg twice daily. The sample is drawn from a study of CD8+ T cells in alopecia areata. Overall study context: Oral tofacitinib (5 to 10 mg twice daily) was administered to treated patients. Scoring treated patients' severity relied on the percentage of scalp area affected.

CDR1 SNHLY and CDR2 FYNNEI come from the germline V gene. Inclusive of both ends, the CDR3 amounts to 10 amino acids. Study-level points and caveats: Among the top 100, expanded CD8+ clones, as well as scalp clonality, were significantly decreased by tofacitinib.

This rearrangement joins TRBV2 to TRBJ2-7; the D call of TRBD2 is as the table states it, not checked on the DNA. The sequence came from a human donor with alopecia areata. The starting material was CD8+ T cells sorted from blood, obtained around week 54, from a patient treated with tofacitinib. This CDR3 is CASSEVRGTI.